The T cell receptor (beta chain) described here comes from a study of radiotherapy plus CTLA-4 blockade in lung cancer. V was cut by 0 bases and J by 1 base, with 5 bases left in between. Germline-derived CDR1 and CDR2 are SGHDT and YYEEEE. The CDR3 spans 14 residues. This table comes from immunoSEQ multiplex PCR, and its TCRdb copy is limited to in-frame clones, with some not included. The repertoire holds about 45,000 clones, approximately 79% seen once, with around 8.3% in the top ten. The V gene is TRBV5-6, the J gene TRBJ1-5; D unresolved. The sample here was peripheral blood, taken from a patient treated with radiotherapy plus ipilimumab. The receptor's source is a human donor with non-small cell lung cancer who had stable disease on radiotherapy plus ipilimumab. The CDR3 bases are TGTGCCAGCAGCTTGGCGCTGAGCAATCAGCCCCAGCATTTT. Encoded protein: CASSLALSNQPQHF.